A single sample is the source of the 27 T cell receptor beta chains below, sequenced in a study of control samples from healthy donors and cancer patients. TCRdb's copy holds only in-frame clones and misses some; the assay was immunoSEQ multiplex PCR. The repertoire holds under 200,000 clones, with approximately 92% as singletons. The sequenced material came from blood. The receptor set was obtained from a woman in her sixties or seventies in good health.

The CDR3 spells CASSPTTLRQAPNYGYTF. CDR3 DNA sequence: TGTGCCAGCAGCCCAACAACCCTAAGACAGGCCCCTAACTATGGCTACACCTTC. This chain joins TRBV4-2 and TRBJ1-2; TRBD1 is a possible D gene (6 bases). Trimming removed 4 bases from V and 0 bases from J, with 21 bases in between. Germline V gene data show CDR1 as LGHNA and CDR2 as YNFKEQ. The CDR3 sequence is 18 residues long.

The chain is built from TRBV6-1 and TRBJ2-1; TRBD2 agrees at 12 bases. Germline values: CDR1 MNHNS, CDR2 SASEGT. This CDR3 region has 14 residues. J lost 8 bases, V lost 5 bases, and 4 bases had no gene match. The CDR3 loop is CASSRTSGVHEQFF. DNA of the CDR3: TGTGCCAGCAGTCGGACTAGCGGGGTCCATGAGCAGTTCTTC.

This sequence joins TRBV4-3 and TRBJ1-1; the D is unclear. This CDR3 is 15 amino acids long. Per the germline V gene, CDR1 is LGHNA and CDR2 is YSLEER. V lost 1 base to trimming and J lost 0 bases, with 9 bases between them. As DNA, the CDR3 is TGCGCCAGCAGCCAAGGAGTCCTAATGAACACTGAAGCTTTCTTT. Translation: CASSQGVLMNTEAFF.

The chain carries TRBV6-5 and TRBJ1-5; D is unresolved. V was pared by 5 bases and J by 4 bases, with 9 bases between. CDR3 size: 13 residues. Germline V lookup: CDR1 MNHEY, CDR2 SVGAGI. This CDR3 reads CASSNDRNQPQHF. CDR3 sequence (DNA): TGTGCCAGCAGTAATGACCGTAATCAGCCCCAGCATTTT.

This clone was observed once. The same CDR3 can be traced to other DNA sequences in this sample. The chain carries TRBV5-1 and TRBJ2-2; D remains unclear. This CDR3 is 15 amino acids long. CDR1 is SGHRS, CDR2 YFSETQ, per germline. V was shortened by 0 bases and J by 1 base, with 7 bases between the two germline ends. Here the CDR3 DNA reads TGCGCCAGCAGCTTGGTTCCAGGGAACACCGGGGAGCTGTTTTTT. Protein sequence: CASSLVPGNTGELFF.

Remarks on this clone: Other DNA sequences in this specimen translate into the identical CDR3. CDR3 nucleotide sequence: TGTGCCAGTAGTATAATGAGCTCAGGGTTCTATGGCTACACCTTC. As protein: CASSIMSSGFYGYTF. The V gene is TRBV19, the J gene TRBJ1-2; a weak D match, TRBD1 (5 bases). The CDR3 consists of 15 residues. Germline lookup yields CDR1 LNHDA and CDR2 SQIVND (reference sequence). V shed 2 bases and J shed 4 bases, with 14 bases lying between them. Using reference TRBV19 and TRBJ1-2 for the parts outside the CDR3, the full variable domain is DGGITQSPKYLFRKEGQNVTLSCEQNLNHDAMYWYRQDPGQGLRLIYYSQIVNDFQKGDIAEGYSVSREKKESFPLTVTSAQKNPTAFYLCASSIMSSGFYGYTFGSGTRLTVV.

The chain recombines TRBV3-1 (or the pseudogene TRBV3-2) with TRBJ2-7, with TRBD1 as a possible D gene (6 bases). In germline, CDR1 is LGHDT, CDR2 YNNKEL (reference sequence). The CDR3 consists of 12 residues. V was pared by 1 base and J by 9 bases, with 10 bases between. The CDR3 nucleotides are TGTGCCAGCAGCCAAGGTCAGGGGATGCAGTACTTC. It specifies CASSQGQGMQYF.

J is TRBJ1-6 and V is TRBV7-2; D gene ambiguous. Germline assignment: CDR1 SGHTA and CDR2 FQGNSA. Deletions cut 5 bases from V and 7 bases from J, with 15 bases between. The CDR3 sequence is 15 residues long. Here the CDR3 DNA reads TGTGCCAGCAGCGGCGTGGCAGGCTTAAATTCACCCCTCCACTTT. It translates to CASSGVAGLNSPLHF.

V usage is TRBV7-9 and J usage is TRBJ1-6; D call uncertain. This CDR3 is built from 13 residues. Germline-derived CDR1 and CDR2 are SEHNR and FQNEAQ (reference sequence). V was trimmed by 6 bases and J by 12 bases, leaving 15 bases between them. This CDR3 is CASSLHLAEPLHF. The CDR3 nucleotides read TGTGCCAGCAGTCTCCATCTAGCGGAACCCCTCCACTTT.

The genes are TRBV2 and TRBJ1-4, with TRBD1 identical over 8 bases. The CDR3 contains 13 residues. CDR1 is SNHLY, CDR2 FYNNEI, per germline. Losses at the gene ends were 10 bases for V and 6 bases for J; bases not matched to a gene: 7. The CDR3 DNA is TGTGCCACCCACCAGGGGGCTGATGAAAAACTGTTTTTT. As protein: CATHQGADEKLFF.

For the CDR3, the DNA is TGCGCCAGCAGTGAACCCTGGCACAGCTCCTATAATTCACCCCTCCACTTT. Protein sequence: CASSEPWHSSYNSPLHF. V is TRBV10-2 and J is TRBJ1-6, with D unclear. The CDR3 consists of 17 residues. Germline CDR1 reads WSHSY; CDR2 reads SAAADI. V was clipped by 3 bases and J by 0 bases, with 12 bases between them.

This chain links TRBV18 with TRBJ2-7, with 9 bases fitting TRBD1. Germline CDR1 is KGHSH and CDR2 is LQKENI. Unmatched junction bases numbered 7, after V lost 3 bases and J lost 7 bases. The CDR3 is 14 residues long. CDR3 loop: CASSPGTGSREQYF. In DNA, the CDR3 is TGTGCCAGCTCACCCGGGACAGGGTCTCGGGAGCAGTACTTC.

This chain uses TRBV19 with TRBJ1-2; no clear D gene. Germline V gene sequence: CDR1 LNHDA, CDR2 SQIVND (reference sequence). Trimming shortened V by 5 bases and J by 5 bases, and 6 bases separated the two germline ends. This CDR3 is 11 amino acids long. The CDR3 reads CASSGRYGYTF. Written as DNA, the CDR3 is TGTGCCAGTAGTGGGAGATATGGCTACACCTTC.

V is TRBV30 and J is TRBJ1-3; 10 bases agree with TRBD1. Per germline, CDR1 GTSNPN and CDR2 SVGIG (reference sequence). The CDR3 is 13 amino acids. The CDR3 sequence is CATGQGAGNTIYF. DNA for the CDR3: TGTGCTACCGGACAGGGGGCTGGAAACACCATATATTTT.

This chain uses TRBV20-1 with TRBJ2-3; 10 positions agree with TRBD2. V dropped 3 bases and J dropped 3; count of bases not matched to a gene: 3. The CDR3 is 14 amino acids. Germline V gene data show CDR1 as DFQATT and CDR2 as SNEGSKA (reference sequence). The CDR3, as DNA: TGCAGTGCTAGTGGAGCGGGGGGGACAGATACGCAGTATTTT. It is translated as CSASGAGGTDTQYF.

The chain has TRBV2 and TRBJ1-2; no clear D gene. The CDR3 spans 14 residues. V dropped 0 bases and J dropped 0 bases, with 5 bases sitting between them. Germline CDR1 and CDR2: SNHLY and FYNNEI. CDR3 sequence: CASSEAHANYGYTF. The CDR3 nucleotides are TGTGCCAGCAGTGAAGCTCACGCTAACTATGGCTACACCTTC.

V usage is TRBV5-8 and J usage is TRBJ2-1, with 14 bases aligning to TRBD2. The CDR3 has 18 residues. Germline V gene sequence: CDR1 SGHTS, CDR2 YDEGEE. V shed 2 bases and J 4 bases; nucleotides not matched to a gene: 8. This CDR3 reads CASSLGGTSGGTYNEQFF. The CDR3, as DNA: TGTGCCAGCAGCTTAGGCGGGACTAGCGGGGGAACATACAATGAGCAGTTCTTC.

This clone has only one observation. The chain employs TRBV6-6 and TRBJ1-6; 9 positions match TRBD1. In germline, CDR1 is MNHNY, CDR2 SVGAGI (reference sequence). The CDR3 is 15 amino acids. V lost 7 bases, J lost 8 bases, and 9 bases stayed unmatched. The CDR3 region is CASTSGTGRYSPLHF. The CDR3 coding sequence is TGTGCCAGCACCTCCGGGACAGGGAGGTATTCACCCCTCCACTTT.

V and J are TRBV12-5 and TRBJ2-4, with D perhaps given as TRBD1 or TRBD2 (5 bases each). V lost 1 base, J lost 2 bases, and 9 bases lay in between. The CDR3 extends over 15 amino acids. The V gene's germline CDR1 is LGHNT and CDR2 FRNRAP. The CDR3 region is CASGLGGATKNIQYF. The DNA of the CDR3 is TGTGCTAGTGGTTTGGGAGGGGCAACCAAAAACATTCAGTACTTC.

The genes are TRBV11-3 and TRBJ2-1; D not certain. CDR1 SGHNT and CDR2 YENEEA come from the germline V gene. The CDR3 extends over 13 amino acids. V gave up 4 bases and J gave up 5 bases, with 9 bases separating them. CDR3 protein: CASSWSRNNEQFF. CDR3 bases: TGTGCCAGCAGCTGGAGCCGAAACAATGAGCAGTTCTTC.

This clone was seen once. The chain joins TRBV2 to TRBJ2-5; TRBD1 agrees at 10 bases. This CDR3 is built from 15 residues. V lost 2 bases and J lost 3; bases outside the gene matches: 3. Germline lookup yields CDR1 SNHLY and CDR2 FYNNEI. CDR3 loop: CASSEQGTGEETQYF. DNA of the CDR3: TGTGCCAGCAGTGAACAAGGGACAGGGGAAGAGACCCAGTACTTC.

The rearrangement links TRBV15 to TRBJ1-1, with D unclear. CDR3 length: 16 amino acids. The V and J ends lost 0 bases and 4 bases respectively, with 15 bases between them. CDR1 is LNHNV, CDR2 YYDKDF, per germline (reference sequence). CDR3 bases: TGTGCCACCAGCAGAGATCGTTCTCCCATAGGCACTGAAGCTTTCTTT. Encoded protein: CATSRDRSPIGTEAFF.

The rearrangement links TRBV18 to TRBJ1-6; the match to TRBD1 covers 7 bases. The CDR3 covers 15 residues. Per the germline V gene, CDR1 is KGHSH and CDR2 is LQKENI. The ends lost 6 bases at V and 10 bases at J; junction bases unmatched: 12. The CDR3: CASSPDRTGLSPLHF. The CDR3 nucleotides are TGTGCCAGCTCCCCCGACAGGACAGGTTTGTCACCCCTCCACTTT.

This rearrangement joins TRBV2 to TRBJ1-2; D perhaps matches TRBD1 (5 bases). The CDR3 is made up of 16 amino acids. With 3 bases removed from V and 5 bases from J, the gap between germline ends came to 19 bases. Germline V CDR1 and CDR2: SNHLY, FYNNEI. In DNA, the CDR3 is TGTGCCAGCAGTGACCTACTGATAGACAGAGCTTATGGCTACACCTTC. Its protein is CASSDLLIDRAYGYTF.

The rearrangement uses TRBV6-6 and TRBJ2-5; D possibly matches TRBD1 or TRBD2 (5 bases each). The germline V gene has CDR1 MNHNY and CDR2 SVGAGI (reference sequence). Deletions cut 2 bases from V and 4 bases from J, with 17 bases between. The length of the CDR3 is 16 residues. CDR3 sequence reads: CASSYRTGTGGETQYF. The CDR3 nucleotides are TGTGCCAGCAGTTACCGGACCGGGACCGGTGGAGAGACCCAGTACTTC.

The V gene is TRBV19, the J gene TRBJ1-2, with 7 bases aligning to TRBD1. The CDR3 is 16 amino acids. The V gene's germline CDR1 is LNHDA and CDR2 SQIVND (reference sequence). The ends lost 5 bases at V and 0 bases at J; junction bases unmatched: 9. CDR3 region: CASSAQWGTANYGYTF. CDR3 in DNA: TGTGCCAGTAGTGCCCAGTGGGGGACAGCTAACTATGGCTACACCTTC.

The chain joins TRBV7-2 to TRBJ2-7, with D uncertain. Per the germline V gene, CDR1 is SGHTA and CDR2 is FQGNSA. This CDR3 spans 16 amino acids. The V end lost 4 bases, the J end lost 0 bases, and 16 bases lay between the germline ends. The CDR3 region is CASSSARSRSSYEQYF. The CDR3 DNA reads TGTGCCAGCAGCTCAGCCCGGTCTCGGAGCTCCTACGAGCAGTACTTC.